The clone carrying this TCR beta chain showed up many times. Its antigen is unknown. This sample is drawn from a study of T cells in Graves' hyperthyroidism and ophthalmopathy. Germline CDR1 is SEHNR and CDR2 is FQNEAQ (reference sequence). The CDR3 sequence is 18 residues long. The trim removed 4 bases at V and 4 bases at J, leaving 18 bases unmatched. Study results and caveats: Progression to ophthalmopathy was predicted a median of roughly 6.6 months early.

What was amplified from RNA transcripts were TCR beta CDR3 regions. First-round RT-PCR with HTBI primers amplified the TCR CDR3 region. Via MiXCR, TCRdb re-called the multiplex PCR reads, giving one row per CDR3 protein. The table includes roughly 570,000 distinct CDR3 sequences, more than 15% detected once. Absent ophthalmopathy progression within 18 months defined stable Graves' hyperthyroidism. Diagnoses were established using clinical symptoms, serum thyroxine and TRAb, thyroid ultrasound and orbital computed tomography. The PBMCs were taken from approximately 9.7 ml of fresh peripheral blood. The TCR was taken from a woman aged 30 to 39 with Graves' hyperthyroidism. The chain has TRBV7-9 and TRBJ2-5, with TRBD2 identical over 7 bases. Sequencing was performed on blood. This CDR3 is CASSSPTGGGIIAETQYF. The CDR3 coding sequence is TGTGCCAGCAGCTCGCCTACGGGGGGAGGAATTATAGCAGAGACCCAGTACTTC.